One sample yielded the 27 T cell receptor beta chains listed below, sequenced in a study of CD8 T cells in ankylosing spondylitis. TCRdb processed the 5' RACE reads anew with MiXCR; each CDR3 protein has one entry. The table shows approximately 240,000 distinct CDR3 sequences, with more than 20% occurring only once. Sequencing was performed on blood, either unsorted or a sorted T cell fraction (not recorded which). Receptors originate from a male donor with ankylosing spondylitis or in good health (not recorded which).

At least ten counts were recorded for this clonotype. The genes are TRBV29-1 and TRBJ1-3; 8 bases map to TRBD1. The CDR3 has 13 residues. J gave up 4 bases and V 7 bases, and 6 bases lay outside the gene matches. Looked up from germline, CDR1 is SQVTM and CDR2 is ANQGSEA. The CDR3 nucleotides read TGCAGCGCCAGGGGGCTTATCGGAAACACCATATATTTT. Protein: CSARGLIGNTIYF.

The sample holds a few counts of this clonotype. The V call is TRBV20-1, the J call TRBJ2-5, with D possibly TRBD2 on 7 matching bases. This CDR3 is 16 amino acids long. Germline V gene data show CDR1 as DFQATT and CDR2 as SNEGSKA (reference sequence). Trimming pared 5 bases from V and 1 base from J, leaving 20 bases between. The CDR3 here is CSAVGGASWLQETQYF. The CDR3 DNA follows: TGCAGTGCTGTGGGGGGGGCCTCGTGGCTCCAAGAGACCCAGTACTTC.

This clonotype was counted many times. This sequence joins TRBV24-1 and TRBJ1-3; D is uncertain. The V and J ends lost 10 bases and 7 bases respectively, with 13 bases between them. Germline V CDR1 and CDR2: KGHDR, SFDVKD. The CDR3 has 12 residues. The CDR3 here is CATPGSANTIYF. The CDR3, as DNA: TGTGCCACACCGGGAAGCGCCAACACCATATATTTT.

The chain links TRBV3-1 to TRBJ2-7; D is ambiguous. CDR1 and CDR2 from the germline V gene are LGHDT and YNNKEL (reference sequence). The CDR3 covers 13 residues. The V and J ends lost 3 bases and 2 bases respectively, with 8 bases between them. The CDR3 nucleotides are TGTGCCAGCAGCCAGAGAGACGCCTACGAGCAGTACTTC. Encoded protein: CASSQRDAYEQYF.

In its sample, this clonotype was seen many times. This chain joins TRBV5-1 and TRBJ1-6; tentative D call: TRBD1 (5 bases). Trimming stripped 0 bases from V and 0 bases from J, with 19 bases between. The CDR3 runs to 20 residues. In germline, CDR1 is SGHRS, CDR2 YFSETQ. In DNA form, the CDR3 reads TGCGCCAGCAGCTTGGACTGGGGACCGACTCATAGCTCCTATAATTCACCCCTCCACTTT. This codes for CASSLDWGPTHSSYNSPLHF.

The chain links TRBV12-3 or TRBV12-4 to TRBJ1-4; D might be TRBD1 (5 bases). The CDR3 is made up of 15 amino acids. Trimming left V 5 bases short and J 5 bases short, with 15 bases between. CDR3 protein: CASSMTASPNEKLFF. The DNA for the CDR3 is TGTGCCAGCAGTATGACAGCGTCACCCAATGAAAAACTGTTTTTT.

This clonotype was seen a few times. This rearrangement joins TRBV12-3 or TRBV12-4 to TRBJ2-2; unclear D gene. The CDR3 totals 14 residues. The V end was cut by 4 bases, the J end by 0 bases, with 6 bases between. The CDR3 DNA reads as TGTGCCAGCAGTTCGAACGCGAACACCGGGGAGCTGTTTTTT. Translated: CASSSNANTGELFF.

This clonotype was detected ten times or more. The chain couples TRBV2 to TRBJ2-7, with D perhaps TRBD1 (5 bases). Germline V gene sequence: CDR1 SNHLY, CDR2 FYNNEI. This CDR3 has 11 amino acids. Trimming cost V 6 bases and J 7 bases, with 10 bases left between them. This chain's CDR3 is CASRVSGEQYF. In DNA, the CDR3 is TGTGCCAGCAGAGTCTCAGGGGAGCAGTACTTC.

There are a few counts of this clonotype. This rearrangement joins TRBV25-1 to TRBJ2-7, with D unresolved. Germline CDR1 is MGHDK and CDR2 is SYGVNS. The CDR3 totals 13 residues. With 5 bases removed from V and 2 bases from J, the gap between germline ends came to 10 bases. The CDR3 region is CASSRTLAYEQYF. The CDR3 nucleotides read TGTGCCAGCAGTCGAACGTTGGCCTACGAGCAGTACTTC.

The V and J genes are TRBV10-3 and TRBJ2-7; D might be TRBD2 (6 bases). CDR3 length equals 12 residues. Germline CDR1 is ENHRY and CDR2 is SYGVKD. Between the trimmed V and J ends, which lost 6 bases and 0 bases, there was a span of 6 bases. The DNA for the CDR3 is TGTGCCATCAGGACTAGCTCCTACGAGCAGTACTTC. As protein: CAIRTSSYEQYF.

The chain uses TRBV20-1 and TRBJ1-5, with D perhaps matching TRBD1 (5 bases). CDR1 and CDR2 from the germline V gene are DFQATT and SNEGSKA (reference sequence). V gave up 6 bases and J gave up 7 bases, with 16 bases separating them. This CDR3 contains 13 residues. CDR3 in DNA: TGCAGTGCCGGGGCAGGGACCGGCCAGCCCCAGCATTTT. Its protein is CSAGAGTGQPQHF.

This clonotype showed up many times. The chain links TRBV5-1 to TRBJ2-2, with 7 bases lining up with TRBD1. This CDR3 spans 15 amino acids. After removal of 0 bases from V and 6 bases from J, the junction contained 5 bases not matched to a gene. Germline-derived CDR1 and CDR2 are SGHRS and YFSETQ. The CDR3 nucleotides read TGCGCCAGCAGCTTGGCATCCACAGGGGCCGGGGAGCTGTTTTTT. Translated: CASSLASTGAGELFF. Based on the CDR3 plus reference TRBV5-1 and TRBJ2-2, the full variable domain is KAGVTQTPRYLIKTRGQQVTLSCSPISGHRSVSWYQQTPGQGLQFLFEYFSETQRNKGNFPGRFSGRQFSNSRSEMNVSTLELGDSALYLCASSLASTGAGELFFGEGSRLTVL.

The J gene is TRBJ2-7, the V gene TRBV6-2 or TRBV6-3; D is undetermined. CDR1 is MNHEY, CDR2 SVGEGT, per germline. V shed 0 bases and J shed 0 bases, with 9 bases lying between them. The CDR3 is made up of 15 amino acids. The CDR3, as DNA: TGTGCCAGCAGTTACTCAGGGCAGAGCTCCTACGAGCAGTACTTC. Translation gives CASSYSGQSSYEQYF.

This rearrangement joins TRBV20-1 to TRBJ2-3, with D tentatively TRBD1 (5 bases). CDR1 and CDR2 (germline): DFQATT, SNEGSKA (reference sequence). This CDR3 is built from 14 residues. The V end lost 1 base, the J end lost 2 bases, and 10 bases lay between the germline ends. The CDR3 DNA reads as TGCAGTGCTAGAGTACCCAGGGTCACAGATACGCAGTATTTT. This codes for CSARVPRVTDTQYF.

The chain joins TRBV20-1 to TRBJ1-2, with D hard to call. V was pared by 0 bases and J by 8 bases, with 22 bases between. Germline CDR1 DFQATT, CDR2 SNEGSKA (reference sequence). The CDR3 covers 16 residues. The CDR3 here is CSARDPNAPVGGGYTF. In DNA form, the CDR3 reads TGCAGTGCTAGAGATCCCAATGCCCCTGTCGGAGGGGGCTACACCTTC.

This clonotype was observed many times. The CDR3 bases are TGCGCCAGCAGTGTTGAGGCGAGCCACAATGAGCAGTTCTTC. Protein sequence: CASSVEASHNEQFF. This sequence joins TRBV10-2 and TRBJ2-1, with unresolved D. The germline CDR1 and CDR2 sequences are WSHSY and SAAADI. The CDR3 length is 14 residues. V gave up 4 bases and J gave up 5 bases, with 12 bases separating them.

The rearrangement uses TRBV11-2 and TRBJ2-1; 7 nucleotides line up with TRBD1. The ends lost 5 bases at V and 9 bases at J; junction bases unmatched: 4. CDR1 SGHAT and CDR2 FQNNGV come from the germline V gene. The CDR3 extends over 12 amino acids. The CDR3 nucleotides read TGTGCCAGCAGCCCACAGGGGTTTGAGCAGTTCTTC. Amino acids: CASSPQGFEQFF.

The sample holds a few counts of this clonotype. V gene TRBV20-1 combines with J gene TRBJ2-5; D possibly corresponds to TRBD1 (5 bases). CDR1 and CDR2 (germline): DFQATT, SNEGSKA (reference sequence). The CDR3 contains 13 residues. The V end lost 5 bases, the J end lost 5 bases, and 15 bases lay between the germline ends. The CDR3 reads CSAAGKRGETQYF. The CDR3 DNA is TGCAGTGCTGCCGGAAAAAGGGGCGAGACCCAGTACTTC.

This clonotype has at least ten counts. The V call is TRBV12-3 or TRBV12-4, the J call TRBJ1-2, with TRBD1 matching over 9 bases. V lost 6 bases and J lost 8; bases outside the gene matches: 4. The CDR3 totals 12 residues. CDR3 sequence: CASRPGQGGYTF. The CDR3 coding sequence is TGTGCCAGCAGACCGGGACAGGGCGGCTACACCTTC.

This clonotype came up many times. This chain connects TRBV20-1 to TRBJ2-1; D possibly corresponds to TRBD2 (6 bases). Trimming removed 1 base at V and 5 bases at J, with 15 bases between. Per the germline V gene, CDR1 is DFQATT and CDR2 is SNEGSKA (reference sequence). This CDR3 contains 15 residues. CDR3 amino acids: CSARGPSDGDNEQFF. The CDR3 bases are TGCAGTGCTAGAGGGCCTAGCGATGGGGACAATGAGCAGTTCTTC.

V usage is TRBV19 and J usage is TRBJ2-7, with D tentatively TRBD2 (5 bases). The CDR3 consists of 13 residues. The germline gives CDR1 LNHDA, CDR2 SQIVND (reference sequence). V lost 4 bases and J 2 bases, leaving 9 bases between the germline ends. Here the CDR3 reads CASSTNGAYEQYF. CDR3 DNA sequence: TGTGCCAGTAGTACCAACGGGGCCTACGAGCAGTACTTC.

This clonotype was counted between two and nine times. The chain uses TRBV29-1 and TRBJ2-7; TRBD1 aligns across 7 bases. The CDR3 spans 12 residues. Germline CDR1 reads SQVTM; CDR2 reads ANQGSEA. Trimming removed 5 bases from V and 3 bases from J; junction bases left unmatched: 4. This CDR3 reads CSVSWDSYEQYF. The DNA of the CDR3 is TGCAGCGTTAGCTGGGACAGCTACGAGCAGTACTTC.

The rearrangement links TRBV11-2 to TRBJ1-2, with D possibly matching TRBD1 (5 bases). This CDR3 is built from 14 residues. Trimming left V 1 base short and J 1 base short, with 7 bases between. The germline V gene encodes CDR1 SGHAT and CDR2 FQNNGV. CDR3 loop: CASSLAGFNYGYTF. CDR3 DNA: TGTGCCAGCAGCTTAGCAGGGTTTAACTATGGCTACACCTTC.

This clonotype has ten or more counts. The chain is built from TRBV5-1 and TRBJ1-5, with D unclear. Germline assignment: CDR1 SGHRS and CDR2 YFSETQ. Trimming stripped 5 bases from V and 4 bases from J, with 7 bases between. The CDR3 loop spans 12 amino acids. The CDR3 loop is CASRGGNQPQHF. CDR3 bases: TGCGCCAGCAGGGGAGGGAATCAGCCCCAGCATTTT.

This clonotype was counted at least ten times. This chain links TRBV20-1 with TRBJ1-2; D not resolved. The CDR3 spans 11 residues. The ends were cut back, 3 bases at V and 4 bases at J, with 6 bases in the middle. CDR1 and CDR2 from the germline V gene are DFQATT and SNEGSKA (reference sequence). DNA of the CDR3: TGCAGTGCTAGCCCAGGCTATGGCTACACCTTC. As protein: CSASPGYGYTF.

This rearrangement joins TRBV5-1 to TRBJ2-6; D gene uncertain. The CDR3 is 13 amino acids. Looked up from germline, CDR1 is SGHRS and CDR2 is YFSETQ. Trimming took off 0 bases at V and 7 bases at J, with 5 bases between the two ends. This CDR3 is CASSLDEANVLTF. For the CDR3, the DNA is TGCGCCAGCAGCTTGGACGAAGCCAACGTCCTGACTTTC.

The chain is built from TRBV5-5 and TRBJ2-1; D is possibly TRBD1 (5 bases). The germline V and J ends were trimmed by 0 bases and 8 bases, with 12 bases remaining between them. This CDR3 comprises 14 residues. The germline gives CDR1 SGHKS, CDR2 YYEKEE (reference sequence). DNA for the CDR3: TGTGCCAGCAGCTTGGGCAGGGTGGCGGATGAGCAGTTCTTC. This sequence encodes CASSLGRVADEQFF.